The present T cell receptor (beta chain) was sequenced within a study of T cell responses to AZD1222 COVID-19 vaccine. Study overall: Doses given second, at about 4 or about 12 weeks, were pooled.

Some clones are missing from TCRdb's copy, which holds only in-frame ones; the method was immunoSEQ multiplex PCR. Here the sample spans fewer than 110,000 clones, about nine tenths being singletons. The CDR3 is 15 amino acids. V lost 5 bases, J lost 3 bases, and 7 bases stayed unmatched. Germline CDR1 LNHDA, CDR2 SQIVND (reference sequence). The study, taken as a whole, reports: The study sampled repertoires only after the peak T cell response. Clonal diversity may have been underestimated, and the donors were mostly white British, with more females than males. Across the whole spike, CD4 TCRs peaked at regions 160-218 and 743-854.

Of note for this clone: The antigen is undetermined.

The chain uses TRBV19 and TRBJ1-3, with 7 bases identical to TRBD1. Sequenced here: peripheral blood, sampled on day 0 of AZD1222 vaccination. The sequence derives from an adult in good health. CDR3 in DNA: TGTGCCAGTAGTCCGACACAGGGGCTTGGAAACACCATATATTTT. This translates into CASSPTQGLGNTIYF.